The 31 T cell receptor beta chains reported below all come from one sample, sequenced in a study of cytomegalovirus exposure and HLA in healthy donors. Amplification used 60 Vbeta primers and 13 Jbeta primers. Method: immunoSEQ multiplex PCR; TCRdb's copy keeps in-frame clones and lacks some. The sample consists of some 150,000 clones, almost 80% of them appearing once. The sample comprised PBMCs. These TCRs come from a male donor in good health and CMV-seronegative.

The rearrangement links TRBV7-2 to TRBJ2-7, with 7 bases lining up with TRBD2. Trimming cost V 8 bases and J 0 bases; bases outside gene matches: 7. Per the germline V gene, CDR1 is SGHTA and CDR2 is FQGNSA. The CDR3 sequence is 14 residues long. Here the CDR3 reads CASGNSGYSYEQYF. In DNA form, the CDR3 reads TGTGCCAGCGGTAATAGCGGGTACTCCTACGAGCAGTACTTC.

The V and J genes are TRBV7-9 and TRBJ1-1, with unresolved D. V was pared by 1 base and J by 2 bases, with 11 bases between. In germline, CDR1 is SEHNR, CDR2 FQNEAQ (reference sequence). This CDR3 is 15 amino acids long. CDR3 DNA: TGTGCCAGCAGCTTAGGAAAGAGAGGCAACACTGAAGCTTTCTTT. Its protein product is CASSLGKRGNTEAFF.

The chain uses TRBV10-2 and TRBJ2-3; D is unclear. Trimming removed 7 bases from V and 0 bases from J, with 8 bases in between. The CDR3 is made up of 13 amino acids. Germline CDR1 WSHSY, CDR2 SAAADI. For the CDR3, the DNA is TGCGCCAGCAAGCTTTTTAGCACAGATACGCAGTATTTT. This codes for CASKLFSTDTQYF.

This clone was counted once. An end of the junction does not agree with germline; a read error may underlie this. This sequence joins TRBV6-4 and TRBJ2-1; 10 nucleotides line up with TRBD2. CDR1 MRHNA and CDR2 SNTAGT come from the germline V gene. The CDR3 length is 15 residues. The CDR3 region is CASSEWLAGVSERFF. The CDR3 DNA is TGTGCCAGCAGTGAGTGGCTAGCGGGAGTTAGTGAGCGGTTCTTC.

This chain connects TRBV5-4 to TRBJ2-1, with 10 bases identical to TRBD2. The germline V gene encodes CDR1 SGHNT and CDR2 YYREEE (reference sequence). V shed 0 bases and J 6 bases; nucleotides not matched to a gene: 3. CDR3 length: 15 amino acids. The DNA of the CDR3 is TGTGCCAGCAGCTTGGGAGCGGGGGGGCCCAATGAGCAGTTCTTC. Translating gives CASSLGAGGPNEQFF.

In this sample, this clone turned up once. The chain uses TRBV2 and TRBJ2-7; the D gene is possibly TRBD1 (7 bases). With 6 bases removed from V and 0 bases from J, the gap between germline ends came to 18 bases. CDR1 is SNHLY, CDR2 FYNNEI, per germline. The CDR3 length is 16 residues. The CDR3 nucleotides are TGTGCCAGCAGGGATTTCGACAGGGAGGTCTCCTACGAGCAGTACTTC. It encodes CASRDFDREVSYEQYF.

In this sample, this clone is medium-sized. The rearrangement joins TRBV4-3 to TRBJ2-1; a possible D gene is TRBD1 (5 bases). This CDR3 comprises 16 residues. Germline lookup yields CDR1 LGHNA and CDR2 YSLEER. The V end was cut by 0 bases, the J end by 4 bases, with 13 bases between. The CDR3 loop is CASSQDDTGAYNEQFF. The CDR3 region has the DNA TGCGCCAGCAGCCAAGATGATACTGGGGCTTACAATGAGCAGTTCTTC.

The chain has TRBV6-6 and TRBJ1-3; D gene uncertain. The CDR3 covers 12 residues. Germline-derived CDR1 and CDR2 are MNHNY and SVGAGI (reference sequence). Trimming removed 8 bases from V and 2 bases from J, with 7 bases in between. CDR3 sequence reads: CASARPGNTIYF. The CDR3 DNA sequence: TGTGCCAGCGCGAGGCCTGGAAACACCATATATTTT.

This clone appeared a few times. The chain couples TRBV15 to TRBJ1-6; possibly TRBD1 for D (5 bases). From germline, CDR1 is LNHNV and CDR2 YYDKDF (reference sequence). Trimming took 1 base from V and 11 from J, leaving 15 bases between them. The CDR3 extends over 15 amino acids. The CDR3 sequence is CATSRGPDTGPPLHF. CDR3 nucleotide sequence: TGTGCCACCAGCAGAGGGCCGGACACCGGGCCACCCCTCCACTTT.

This clone was found a few times. The chain has TRBV30 and TRBJ2-7; possibly TRBD2 for D (5 bases). Germline CDR1 is GTSNPN and CDR2 is SVGIG (reference sequence). Trimming removed 5 bases from V and 0 bases from J, with 8 bases in between. The CDR3 extends over 12 amino acids. The CDR3 DNA reads as TGTGCCTGGGGGGAGAGCTCCTACGAGCAGTACTTC. This sequence encodes CAWGESSYEQYF.

The chain recombines TRBV6-5 with TRBJ1-2; 10 nucleotides line up with TRBD1. The germline V gene has CDR1 MNHEY and CDR2 SVGAGI. The CDR3 is made up of 13 amino acids. The ends lost 5 bases at V and 6 bases at J; junction bases unmatched: 3. CDR3 region: CASSRGTGDGYTF. CDR3 nucleotide sequence: TGTGCCAGCAGTCGCGGGACAGGGGATGGCTACACCTTC.

V usage is TRBV30 and J usage is TRBJ1-4; 7 bases match TRBD1. CDR3 length equals 14 residues. V lost 3 bases and J lost 4; bases outside the gene matches: 5. Germline V gene sequence: CDR1 GTSNPN, CDR2 SVGIG (reference sequence). The CDR3 sequence is CAWRRRDSNEKLFF. CDR3 nucleotides: TGTGCCTGGAGGCGCCGGGACAGTAATGAAAAACTGTTTTTT.

A word on this clone: The same CDR3 arises from other DNA sequences in this sample as well. The rearrangement uses TRBV5-5 and TRBJ1-2, with 7 bases matching TRBD1. The ends lost 0 bases at V and 0 bases at J; junction bases unmatched: 2. CDR1 is SGHKS, CDR2 YYEKEE, per germline (reference sequence). The CDR3 covers 15 residues. The CDR3 DNA is TGTGCCAGCAGCTTGGGGGACAGCCCTAACTATGGCTACACCTTC. This sequence encodes CASSLGDSPNYGYTF.

This clone occurred once. The V gene is TRBV11-2, the J gene TRBJ1-3; D is ambiguous. V dropped 4 bases and J dropped 0 bases, with 7 bases sitting between them. The CDR3 extends over 14 amino acids. Germline V gives CDR1 SGHAT, CDR2 FQNNGV. The CDR3 is CASSSVISGNTIYF. CDR3 in DNA: TGTGCCAGCAGCTCCGTTATCTCTGGAAACACCATATATTTT. The whole variable domain, remainder taken from reference TRBV11-2 and TRBJ1-3, is EAGVAQSPRYKIIEKRQSVAFWCNPISGHATLYWYQQILGQGPKLLIQFQNNGVVDDSQLPKDRFSAERLKGVDSTLKIQPAKLEDSAVYLCASSSVISGNTIYFGEGSWLTVV.

The CDR3 nucleotides are TGCGCCAGCAGCTTTTGGGGACAGGGCGGTGAAAAACTGTTTTTT. It encodes CASSFWGQGGEKLFF. The chain has TRBV5-1 and TRBJ1-4; 9 nucleotides align to TRBD1. The V gene's germline CDR1 is SGHRS and CDR2 YFSETQ. Trimming cost V 2 bases and J 7 bases; bases outside gene matches: 6. The CDR3 covers 15 residues.

The gene calls are TRBV11-2 and TRBJ2-4; perhaps TRBD1 as D (8 bases). V lost 3 bases, J lost 7 bases, and 13 bases lay in between. This CDR3 region has 14 residues. Per germline, CDR1 SGHAT and CDR2 FQNNGV. CDR3: CASSFGQGGNIQYF. DNA of the CDR3: TGTGCCAGCAGCTTCGGACAGGGAGGGAACATTCAGTACTTC. Variable domain in full (rest from reference TRBV11-2 and TRBJ2-4): EAGVAQSPRYKIIEKRQSVAFWCNPISGHATLYWYQQILGQGPKLLIQFQNNGVVDDSQLPKDRFSAERLKGVDSTLKIQPAKLEDSAVYLCASSFGQGGNIQYFGAGTRLSVL.

The J gene is TRBJ1-6, the V gene TRBV28; TRBD1 agrees at 7 bases. The germline gives CDR1 MDHEN, CDR2 SYDVKM. The V gene end was trimmed by 5 bases and the J gene end by 1 base; junction bases not matched to a gene: 14. This CDR3 is built from 19 residues. CDR3 bases: TGTGCCAGCAGTCCACTACGACAGGGCCCTGGATCCTATAATTCACCCCTCCACTTT. It encodes CASSPLRQGPGSYNSPLHF.

Points on this clone: At one end, the junction sequence differs from germline, possibly due to a read error. The chain carries TRBV7-9 and TRBJ1-1, with 9 bases lining up with TRBD1. Germline lookup yields CDR1 SEHNR and CDR2 FQNEAQ (reference sequence). CDR3 size: 15 residues. The CDR3 DNA reads as TGTTCCAGCAGCACGGGACAGGGTTCCACCACTGAAGCTTTCTTT. It encodes CSSSTGQGSTTEAFF. The full variable domain, completed using reference TRBV7-9 and TRBJ1-1, is DTGVSQNPRHKITKRGQNVTFRCDPISEHNRLYWYRQTLGQGPEFLTYFQNEAQLEKSRLLSDRFSAERPKGSFSTLEIQRTEQGDSAMYLCSSSTGQGSTTEAFFGQGTRLTVV.

V and J are TRBV2 and TRBJ1-1, with 7 bases lining up with TRBD1. Germline V gene sequence: CDR1 SNHLY, CDR2 FYNNEI. This CDR3 region has 14 residues. V trimming: 8 bases; J trimming: 4 bases; junction bases outside the gene matches: 10. The CDR3 nucleotides are TGTGCCAGCGACAGGGTGGGAGTGGGCACTGAAGCTTTCTTT. Translating it yields CASDRVGVGTEAFF.

This clone has only one observation. An end of the junction differs from the germline gene, which may be a read error. The V and J genes are TRBV5-1 and TRBJ1-2; TRBD1 aligns across 12 bases. CDR1 SGHRS and CDR2 YFSETQ come from the germline V gene. The CDR3 consists of 15 residues. In DNA form, the CDR3 reads TGCGCCAGCAGGTTGGGGACAGGGGGCAACTATGGCTACACCTTC. Protein sequence: CASRLGTGGNYGYTF.

The J gene is TRBJ1-5, the V gene TRBV5-1, with D hard to call. The CDR3 spans 13 residues. Trimming removed 1 base at V and 0 bases at J, with 2 bases between. Germline lookup yields CDR1 SGHRS and CDR2 YFSETQ. The DNA of the CDR3 is TGCGCCAGCAGCTTGCTTAGCAATCAGCCCCAGCATTTT. It yields the protein CASSLLSNQPQHF.

This clone was recorded a few times. The chain joins TRBV19 to TRBJ1-5; D is possibly TRBD1 (5 bases). Trimming stripped 7 bases from V and 0 bases from J, with 19 bases between. This CDR3 has 17 amino acids. Per the germline V gene, CDR1 is LNHDA and CDR2 is SQIVND (reference sequence). The DNA of the CDR3 is TGTGCCAGTACCCCCGGTTCAGGGAGGAATAGCAATCAGCCCCAGCATTTT. This sequence encodes CASTPGSGRNSNQPQHF.

This clone has just a few counts. V gene TRBV12-5 combines with J gene TRBJ2-7, with 9 bases aligning to TRBD1. The V and J ends lost 0 bases and 3 bases, in that order; junction bases with no gene match: 3. Germline V gene data show CDR1 as LGHNT and CDR2 as FRNRAP. The CDR3 is made up of 15 amino acids. As DNA, the CDR3 is TGTGCTAGTGGTTTGGTAACAGGGGGCATCTACGAGCAGTACTTC. Its protein product is CASGLVTGGIYEQYF.

The chain joins TRBV6-5 to TRBJ2-7, with TRBD2 identical over 13 bases. CDR3 size: 15 residues. The germline V gene has CDR1 MNHEY and CDR2 SVGAGI. J lost 4 bases, V lost 6 bases, and 6 bases had no gene match. CDR3 loop: CASSPGTSGTYEQYF. In DNA form, the CDR3 reads TGTGCCAGCAGCCCAGGGACTAGCGGGACTTACGAGCAGTACTTC.

J is TRBJ2-1 and V is TRBV7-3; 7 nucleotides match TRBD2. The CDR3 spans 14 residues. V shed 3 bases and J 8 bases; nucleotides not matched to a gene: 7. CDR1 is SGHTA and CDR2 is FQGTGA in the germline V gene. The DNA for the CDR3 is TGTGCCAGCAGCTTGAGCGGGATGGGCGATGAGCAGTTCTTC. Its translation is CASSLSGMGDEQFF.

The rearrangement joins TRBV19 to TRBJ1-1, with D possibly TRBD1 on 6 matching bases. The V and J ends lost 6 bases and 10 bases respectively, with 15 bases between them. The CDR3 length is 12 residues. CDR1 and CDR2 (germline): LNHDA, SQIVND (reference sequence). The CDR3 is CASSGTRSPAFF. The CDR3, as DNA: TGTGCCAGTAGCGGGACAAGAAGCCCAGCTTTCTTT. Using reference TRBV19 and TRBJ1-1 for the parts outside the CDR3, the full variable domain is DGGITQSPKYLFRKEGQNVTLSCEQNLNHDAMYWYRQDPGQGLRLIYYSQIVNDFQKGDIAEGYSVSREKKESFPLTVTSAQKNPTAFYLCASSGTRSPAFFGQGTRLTVV.

This clone was found once. DNA of the CDR3: TGTGCCAGCAGTGGGGGTAGCGGGAACACCGGGGAGCTGTTTTTT. The encoded protein is CASSGGSGNTGELFF. V and J are TRBV2 and TRBJ2-2, with TRBD2 as a possible D gene (6 bases). The V end was cut by 4 bases, the J end by 1 base, with 10 bases between. The V gene's germline CDR1 is SNHLY and CDR2 FYNNEI. The CDR3 runs 15 residues.

V usage is TRBV13 and J usage is TRBJ1-1; D not resolved. The germline gives CDR1 PRHDT, CDR2 FYEKMQ (reference sequence). The CDR3 extends over 16 amino acids. V lost 3 bases to trimming and J lost 7 bases, with 21 bases between them. Here the CDR3 reads CASSFRRLSTVIEAFF. The CDR3 nucleotides are TGTGCCAGCAGCTTCCGTCGGTTGTCAACCGTCATTGAAGCTTTCTTT. Together with reference TRBV13 and TRBJ1-1, the CDR3 gives the full variable domain: AAGVIQSPRHLIKEKRETATLKCYPIPRHDTVYWYQQGPGQDPQFLISFYEKMQSDKGSIPDRFSAQQFSDYHSELNMSSLELGDSALYFCASSFRRLSTVIEAFFGQGTRLTVV.

Of note for this clone: One junction end does not reproduce the germline sequence, and a read error may be involved. V is TRBV6-1 and J is TRBJ2-1, with 7 bases that match TRBD1. This CDR3 spans 16 amino acids. The V gene's germline CDR1 is MNHNS and CDR2 SASEGT. CDR3 in amino acids: CASSEVTGAPYNEQFF. The DNA for the CDR3 is TGTGCCAGCAGTGAAGTAACAGGGGCCCCCTATAATGAGCAGTTCTTC.

This clone was observed a handful of times. The V gene is TRBV29-1, the J gene TRBJ1-1; 9 positions match TRBD1. The CDR3 sequence is 12 residues long. CDR1 is SQVTM and CDR2 is ANQGSEA in the germline V gene. V dropped 7 bases and J dropped 5; count of bases not matched to a gene: 5. The CDR3 sequence: CSGRDRATEAFF. DNA of the CDR3: TGCAGCGGGAGGGACAGGGCAACTGAAGCTTTCTTT. Combining the CDR3 with reference TRBV29-1 and TRBJ1-1 gives the whole variable domain SAVISQKPSRDICQRGTSLTIQCQVDSQVTMMFWYRQQPGQSLTLIATANQGSEATYESGFVIDKFPISRPNLTFSTLTVSNMSPEDSSIYLCSGRDRATEAFFGQGTRLTVV.

The chain joins TRBV5-4 to TRBJ2-1; weak D call: TRBD2 (5 bases). Germline V gene lookup returns CDR1 SGHNT and CDR2 YYREEE (reference sequence). Deletions cut 1 base from V and 0 bases from J, with 8 bases between. This CDR3 contains 15 residues. Here the CDR3 reads CASSLPGSSYNEQFF. The CDR3, as DNA: TGTGCCAGCAGCTTGCCGGGGAGCTCCTACAATGAGCAGTTCTTC.